This TCR beta chain emerged from a study of blood T cells in healthy people across ages. The study, taken as a whole, reports: Estimated diversity across one million T cells was deemed an underestimate.

This clonotype was observed once. Its antigen is undetermined. The CDR3 runs to 13 residues. From germline, CDR1 is ENHRY and CDR2 SYGVKD. V dropped 1 base and J dropped 6; count of bases not matched to a gene: 0. In each sample, at least 6 million PBMCs were isolated. The second PCR ran about 6 to 12 cycles with a sample-barcoded 5' primer and J-beta primers. Individual samples furnished no less than 3 million CDR3-containing paired-end reads apiece. In TCRdb, the 5' RACE reads were re-called with MiXCR into one record per CDR3 protein. Of 450,000 to 700,000 distinct CDR3 sequences listed, approximately 30% are singletons.

Sequenced: blood. This clonotype originated in a woman in her 70s in good health. This sequence joins TRBV10-3 and TRBJ2-7, with 10 bases that match TRBD1. The CDR3 region has the DNA TGTGCCATCAGTGAGTGGGACAGGGGCGAGCAGTACTTC. It specifies CAISEWDRGEQYF.